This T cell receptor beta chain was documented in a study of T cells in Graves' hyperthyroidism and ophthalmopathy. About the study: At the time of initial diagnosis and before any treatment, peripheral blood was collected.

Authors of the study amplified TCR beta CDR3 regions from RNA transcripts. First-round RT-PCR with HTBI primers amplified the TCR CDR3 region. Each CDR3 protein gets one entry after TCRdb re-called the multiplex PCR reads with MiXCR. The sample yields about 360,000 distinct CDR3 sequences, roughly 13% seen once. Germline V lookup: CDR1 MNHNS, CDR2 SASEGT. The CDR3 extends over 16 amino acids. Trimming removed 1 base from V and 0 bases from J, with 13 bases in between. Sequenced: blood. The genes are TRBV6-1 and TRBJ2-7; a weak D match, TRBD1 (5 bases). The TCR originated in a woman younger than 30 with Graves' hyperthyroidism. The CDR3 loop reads CASSEDMGQISYEQYF. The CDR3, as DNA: TGTGCCAGCAGTGAAGACATGGGGCAAATCTCCTACGAGCAGTACTTC.